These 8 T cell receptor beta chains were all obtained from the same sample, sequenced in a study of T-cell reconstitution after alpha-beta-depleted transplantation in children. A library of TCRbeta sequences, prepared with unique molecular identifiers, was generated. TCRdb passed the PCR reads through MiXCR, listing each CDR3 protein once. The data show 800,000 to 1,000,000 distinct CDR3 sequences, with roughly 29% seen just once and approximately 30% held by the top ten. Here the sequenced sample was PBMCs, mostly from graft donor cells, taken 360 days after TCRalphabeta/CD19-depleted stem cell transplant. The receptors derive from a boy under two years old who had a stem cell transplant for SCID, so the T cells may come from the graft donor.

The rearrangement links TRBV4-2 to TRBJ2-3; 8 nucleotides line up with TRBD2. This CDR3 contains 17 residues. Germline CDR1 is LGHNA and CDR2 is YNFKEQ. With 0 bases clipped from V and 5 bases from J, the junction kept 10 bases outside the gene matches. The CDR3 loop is CASSQDGTGLAGDTQYF. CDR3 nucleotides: TGTGCCAGCAGCCAAGATGGTACCGGTCTAGCGGGAGATACGCAGTATTTT.

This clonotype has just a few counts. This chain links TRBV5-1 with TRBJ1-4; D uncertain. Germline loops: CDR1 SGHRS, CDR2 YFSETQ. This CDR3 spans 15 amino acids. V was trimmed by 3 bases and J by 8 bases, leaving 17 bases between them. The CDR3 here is CASSSVYALGEKLFF. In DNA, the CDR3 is TGCGCCAGCAGCTCCGTGTATGCCCTGGGGGAAAAACTGTTTTTT.

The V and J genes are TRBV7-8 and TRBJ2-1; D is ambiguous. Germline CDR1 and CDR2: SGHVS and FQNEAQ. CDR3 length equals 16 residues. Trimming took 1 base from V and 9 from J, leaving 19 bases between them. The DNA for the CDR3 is TGTGCCAGCAGCTTAGTTCCGGAACCATACGTCGGTGAGCAGTTCTTC. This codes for CASSLVPEPYVGEQFF.

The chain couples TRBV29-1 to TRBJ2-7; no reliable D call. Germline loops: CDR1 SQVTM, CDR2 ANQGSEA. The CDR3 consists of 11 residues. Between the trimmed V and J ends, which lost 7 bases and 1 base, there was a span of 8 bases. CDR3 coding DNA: TGCAGCGCGGGTCTTTCCTACGAGCAGTACTTC. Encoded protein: CSAGLSYEQYF.

The CDR3 spells CASSLPTGTALYEQYF. CDR3 sequence (DNA): TGTGCCAGCAGTTTGCCAACCGGGACAGCACTCTACGAGCAGTACTTC. V and J are TRBV5-5 and TRBJ2-7; 7 bases agree with TRBD1. From germline, CDR1 is SGHKS and CDR2 YYEKEE (reference sequence). V lost 5 bases to trimming and J lost 3 bases; unmatched junction nucleotides: 14. CDR3 length equals 16 residues. The whole variable domain, filled in from reference TRBV5-5 and TRBJ2-7, reads DAGVTQSPTHLIKTRGQQVTLRCSPISGHKSVSWYQQVLGQGPQFIFQYYEKEERGRGNFPDRFSARQFPNYSSELNVNALLLGDSALYLCASSLPTGTALYEQYFGPGTRLTVT.

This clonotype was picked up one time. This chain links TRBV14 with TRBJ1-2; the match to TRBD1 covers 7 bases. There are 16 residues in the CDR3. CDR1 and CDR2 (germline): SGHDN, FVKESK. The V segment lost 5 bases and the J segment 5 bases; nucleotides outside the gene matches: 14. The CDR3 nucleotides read TGTGCCAGCAGCACGGGACAGTCCCCCTTCCGATATGGCTACACCTTC. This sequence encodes CASSTGQSPFRYGYTF.

The CDR3 nucleotides are TGTGCCAGCAGCCGACTAGCGGGGGTAACTCGTGAGACCCAGTACTTC. Translating it yields CASSRLAGVTRETQYF. The rearrangement uses TRBV27 and TRBJ2-5; 12 positions agree with TRBD2. The germline CDR1 and CDR2 sequences are MNHEY and SMNVEV (reference sequence). V dropped 6 bases and J dropped 5; count of bases not matched to a gene: 10. CDR3 length: 16 amino acids.

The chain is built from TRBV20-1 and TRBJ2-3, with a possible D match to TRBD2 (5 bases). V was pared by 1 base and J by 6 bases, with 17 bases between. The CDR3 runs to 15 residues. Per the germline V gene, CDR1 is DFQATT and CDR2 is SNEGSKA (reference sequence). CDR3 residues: CSARGGLGSRDTQYF. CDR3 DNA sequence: TGCAGTGCTAGAGGCGGACTCGGATCGAGGGATACGCAGTATTTT.